The clone carrying this T cell receptor beta chain was found a few times. What it binds is unknown. This sample's treatment: around 19 received Ad26.COV2.S at low or high dose, single or two shots; about 5 received placebo; per-sample allocation not given. Samples were taken on day 63 after the first vaccine or placebo injection. Some clones are missing from TCRdb's copy, which holds only in-frame ones; the method was immunoSEQ multiplex PCR. This table holds 300,000 to 400,000 clones, roughly 84% found once. CDR1 and CDR2 from the germline V gene are MNHEY and SMNVEV (reference sequence). The CDR3 spans 14 residues. The V end lost 6 bases, the J end lost 0 bases, and 11 bases lay between the germline ends. The sample originates from a study of Ad26.COV2.S vaccination and SARS-CoV-2 variants. Study-wide results and caveats: The study found higher spike-specific TCR breadth in vaccine than placebo recipients. Similar non-spike TCR breadth was seen in vaccine and placebo recipients.

The sequence was collected from a person between 18 and 59 years old who received the Ad26.COV2.S COVID-19 vaccine or a placebo. Source: peripheral blood, taken in a trial of Ad26.COV2.S vaccine versus placebo. The chain employs TRBV27 and TRBJ1-1, with D possibly being TRBD1 (6 bases). The CDR3: CASRTQGMNTEAFF. Here the CDR3 DNA reads TGTGCCAGCAGAACCCAGGGGATGAACACTGAAGCTTTCTTT.